The clone carrying this T cell receptor (beta chain) was seen a few times. Its antigen is still unknown. The record originates from a study of T cells in Graves' hyperthyroidism and ophthalmopathy. The study's findings and limits: The model forecast ophthalmopathy, anticipating it by a median roughly 6 months before onset. Most clonotypes expanded in the thyroid (above 0.001) were also present in blood.

TCR beta CDR3 region amplification was performed from RNA transcripts. RT-PCR in the first round (using the HTBI primer set) targeted the TCR CDR3. TCRdb called the multiplex PCR reads again in MiXCR, with one record for every CDR3 protein. The table has hundreds of thousands of distinct CDR3 sequences, 35% seen once. The germline V and J ends were trimmed by 4 bases and 4 bases, with 10 bases remaining between them. The germline V gene encodes CDR1 DFQATT and CDR2 SNEGSKA (reference sequence). The CDR3 is made up of 12 amino acids. Reasons for excluding patients were uncontrolled infection, other autoimmune disease, pregnancy or lactation. Using around 10 ml of fresh peripheral blood, PBMCs were prepared.

The source is a woman aged 35 to 49 with Graves' hyperthyroidism. This sequence joins TRBV20-1 and TRBJ2-5, with TRBD1 as a possible D gene (5 bases). The sequenced sample consisted of blood. CDR3: CSAMGLGETQYF. CDR3 bases: TGCAGTGCTATGGGGCTAGGAGAGACCCAGTACTTC.